The text below deals with one T cell receptor beta chain. Its target is unknown. The sample belongs to a study of tissue T cells after allogeneic stem cell transplantation. Regarding the study as a whole: Blood and spleen captured only part of the tissue TCR repertoire.

CDR1 SGHRS and CDR2 YFSETQ come from the germline V gene. The CDR3 is made up of 13 amino acids. V lost 3 bases to trimming and J lost 6 bases, with 9 bases between them. This research-autopsy study prospectively enrolled adult allogeneic hematopoietic cell transplant recipients with steroid-refractory graft-versus-host disease. Gastrointestinal graft-versus-host disease was present in all patients, each treated with several therapy lines. TCRbeta CDR3 was sequenced at survey depth with template counts. Sequenced by immunoSEQ multiplex PCR; TCRdb stores in-frame clones only, minus some. The sample includes about 3,100 clones, around three fifths of them seen just once.

The sample was jejunal tissue, taken at autopsy. This receptor was identified in a male patient over 55 with steroid-refractory graft-versus-host disease after an allogeneic stem cell transplant. Some T cells may be transferred from the graft donor. The genes are TRBV5-1 and TRBJ2-2; weak D call: TRBD1 (6 bases). Here the CDR3 reads CASSYGQPGELFF. The CDR3 nucleotides are TGCGCCAGCAGCTACGGACAGCCCGGGGAGCTGTTTTTT.